A single T cell receptor beta chain is shown here with its context. Its antigen is unknown. Amplification used 60 Vbeta primers and 13 Jbeta primers. Here immunoSEQ multiplex PCR was the method, and the copy in TCRdb shows in-frame clones only, minus some. The sample consists of around 91,000 clones, approximately 88% of them appearing once. The sample originates from a study of cytomegalovirus exposure and HLA in healthy donors. Findings and limits, study-wide: In vitro confirmation showed three CMV-associated chains to be CMV antigen specific. CMV serostatus was the only recorded immune exposure for donors. Most subjects' HLA-A and HLA-B alleles were reportedly predicted from TCR beta sequences.

What was sequenced was PBMCs. This sequence was found in a young man in good health and CMV-seronegative.

The CDR3 reads CASSPPGGSYEQYF. The CDR3 DNA follows: TGTGCCAGCAGCCCACCTGGCGGTTCCTACGAGCAGTACTTC. The gene calls are TRBV11-2 and TRBJ2-7, with no clear D. Germline values: CDR1 SGHAT, CDR2 FQNNGV. CDR3 length: 14 residues. Deletions cut 5 bases from V and 1 base from J, with 12 bases between.